The present T cell receptor beta chain was sequenced within a study of shared clonotypes between healthy human individuals (dated by TCRdb to about 2020). Concerning the study at large: Two women and a few men aged 18 to 49 years were included in the cohort. Per donor, three plates each were used for CD4 naive and CD4 memory, two for CD8 naive, and one for CD8 memory. The study deeply sequenced blood TCR repertoires of roughly five healthy adults to estimate repertoire size and the extent of clonotype sharing between individuals. Leukapheresis yielded between about 0.85 and 9 billion PBMCs per donor. To increase sequencing depth and limit assay-specific biases, TCR repertoire library preparation and sequencing were carried out by different laboratories using diverse techniques.

This clone was observed a single time. Its antigen is currently not known. No quality values exist for individual bases; no much larger clone is one base distant. In the same sample, other DNA sequences code for this CDR3. Summary of the overall study and its limitations: Clonotypes shared by all four sorted-subset donors showed higher generation probabilities than non-shared clonotypes. Even with the large sequencing depth, rarefaction of the sorted-subset datasets indicated that sequencing was incomplete. Pairwise subsampling led to the expectation that sequencing depth would affect the degree of clonotype sharing among donors. Naive subsets generally had larger estimated clonotype richness than memory subsets. Sampling was restricted to blood, and TCR repertoires in tissues likely differ from the TCR repertoires found in blood. The small number of donors limited the genetic and exposure-history diversity represented. Approximately 4.8% of naive CD4, 3.5% of naive CD8, approximately 2.2% of memory CD4, and 0.4% of memory CD8 clonotypes were shared across several donors.

For CDR1 and CDR2, the germline V gene lists SGDLS and YYNGEE. V loses 2 bases at its end and J loses 0 bases; junction bases beyond the gene matches: 4. The CDR3 contains 15 residues, cysteine and phenylalanine counted. Kept here is only the CDR3 DNA, which spans 45 bases and is read in frame from base 1. TCR CDR3 regions were amplified from genomic DNA by multiplex PCR using the deep immunoSEQ assay. Extracted genomic DNA from each cell subset was spread evenly across all wells of several immunoSEQ 96-well plates, with each plate serving as a replicate. For sorted subsets, about 210 ng of genomic DNA, equivalent to around 30,000 T cell genomes, went into each replicate PCR. Purified libraries were quantified with a Qubit 3.0 fluorometer, sized on a Bioanalyzer 2100, and re-quantified with the KAPA Library Quantification kit. A separate single-read 150-cycle Illumina NextSeq 550 flow cell was used to sequence each immunoSEQ 96-well plate. The paper's processing steps were these. The immunoSEQ output contained only junctional sequences without quality scores, so filtering could not match that applied to full-length reads. Sequences were annotated with PyIR, a Python wrapper for IgBLAST v1.9, using IMGT germline references to assign V/J genes and CDR3. Reads were removed for weak V/J assignments (E-value above 1e-6), missing CDR3, stop codons, out-of-frame junctions, or ambiguous translated residues. V3J clonotypes were defined as sequences sharing an identical inferred V gene, J gene, and CDR3 amino acid sequence. Percentage overlap between repertoires was computed as shared unique clonotypes divided by the size of the smaller repertoire. Richness of each repertoire was evaluated using RTK rarefaction, the Chao1 estimator, and Recon v2.1 estimates of unobserved clonotypes. Generation probabilities for all TCRbeta clonotypes obtained by the gDNA method from a handful of donors were computed using OLGA. TCRdb holds this immuneACCESS table with in-frame rearrangements only. Some clones are missing; in checked studies, unresolved V genes explain under half, and the rest has no known cause. The D gene and trimming were derived from the DNA, and the V and J assignments and clone size from that table. This sample gives 750,000 to 1,000,000 clones in total; over 90% of them show up just once. The ten largest clones capture approximately 25% of the sample.

CD8 naive samples were obtained by positive selection for CCR7 among CD45RO-negative cells, yielding a CD45RA+CCR7+ population from which TemRA cells were excluded. Healthy HIV-negative adults with no recently reported acute infections or vaccinations were included as donors. All donors were Caucasian adults living in Nashville, Tennessee, USA. Blood was obtained by leukapheresis, after which PBMCs were separated by Ficoll-Histopaque density gradient centrifugation and cryopreserved in liquid nitrogen vapor phase. Analytical flow cytometry was used to check the purity and quantity of each magnetically sorted T cell population. Genomic DNA was isolated from every sorted fraction and measured by UV absorbance on a Nanodrop 2000c.

The sample was naive CD8+ T cells sorted from blood. Taken with the paper, the label for cell subset or site translates to: CD45RA+CCR7+. This TCR was recovered from a man aged 25 to 45 in good health. Recombination linked TRBV9 to TRBJ2-7; TRBD2 aligns with 8 central bases. The nucleotides read TGTGCCAGCAGCGTTGAAGCGGGAGTCTCCTACGAGCAGTACTTC. Translation gives CASSVEAGVSYEQYF. The reference TRBV9 and TRBJ2-7 proteins fill in what lies around the CDR3, so the full variable domain reads DSGVTQTPKHLITATGQRVTLRCSPRSGDLSVYWYQQSLDQGLQFLIQYYNGEERAKGNILERFSAQQFPDLHSELNLSSLELGDSALYFCASSVEAGVSYEQYFGPGTRLTVT.